The rows below give T cell receptor beta chains drawn from one sample of a study of T cell responses to AZD1222 COVID-19 vaccine. Some clones are missing from TCRdb's copy, which holds only in-frame ones; the method was immunoSEQ multiplex PCR. Of roughly 140,000 clones in the sample, 82% were seen once. Sequences were derived from peripheral blood, sampled on day 0 of MenACWY control vaccination. Source of these receptors: an adult in good health. Both conserved end residues are part of each CDR3. D genes are given only for firm matches. Size values are once, few and many counts, or a class for expanded clones, and some rows have none.

j_gene: TRBJ2-1
abundance: .
d_gene: TRBD1
v_gene: TRBV29-1
CDR3aa: CSGTGQGSYNEQFF
CDR3nt: TGCAGCGGCACCGGACAGGGGTCCTACAATGAGCAGTTCTTC

j_gene: TRBJ1-1
abundance: .
d_gene: .
v_gene: TRBV3-1/TRBV3-2
CDR3aa: CASSQVGRMSYTEAFF
CDR3nt: TGTGCCAGCAGCCAAGTGGGCCGTATGAGTTACACTGAAGCTTTCTTT

j_gene: TRBJ1-2
abundance: .
d_gene: .
v_gene: TRBV27
CDR3aa: CASSLSGPKTGYTF
CDR3nt: TGTGCCAGCAGTTTATCGGGGCCCAAAACGGGCTACACCTTC

j_gene: TRBJ2-3
abundance: .
d_gene: TRBD2
v_gene: TRBV4-1
CDR3aa: CASSYGLASDTDTQYF
CDR3nt: TGCGCCAGCAGCTACGGACTAGCGTCAGACACAGATACGCAGTATTTT

j_gene: TRBJ1-1
abundance: .
d_gene: .
v_gene: TRBV5-8
CDR3aa: CASSLIRGAFF
CDR3nt: TGTGCCAGCAGCTTGATTCGTGGAGCTTTCTTT

j_gene: TRBJ1-2
abundance: .
d_gene: TRBD1
v_gene: TRBV5-1
CDR3aa: CASTPGQGVSGYTF
CDR3nt: TGCGCCAGCACACCGGGACAGGGTGTATCTGGCTACACCTTC

j_gene: TRBJ1-2
abundance: .
d_gene: .
v_gene: TRBV9
CDR3aa: CASSVESGGGDGYTF
CDR3nt: TGTGCCAGCAGCGTAGAGTCGGGAGGGGGTGATGGCTACACCTTC

j_gene: TRBJ2-2
abundance: .
d_gene: .
v_gene: TRBV11-2
CDR3aa: CASASGGELFF
CDR3nt: TGTGCCAGCGCCTCGGGCGGGGAGCTGTTTTTT

j_gene: TRBJ1-6
abundance: .
d_gene: .
v_gene: TRBV12-3/TRBV12-4
CDR3aa: CASRSRVAPLHF
CDR3nt: TGTGCCAGCAGGAGCAGGGTTGCACCCCTCCACTTT

j_gene: TRBJ1-1
abundance: few
d_gene: .
v_gene: TRBV2
CDR3aa: CASSRGQLLTEAFF
CDR3nt: TGTGCCAGCTCCCGGGGGCAGCTACTTACTGAAGCTTTCTTT

j_gene: TRBJ2-2
abundance: .
d_gene: .
v_gene: TRBV5-6
CDR3aa: CASKKGFDTGELFF
CDR3nt: TGTGCCAGCAAAAAGGGGTTCGACACCGGGGAGCTGTTTTTT

j_gene: TRBJ2-1
abundance: .
d_gene: .
v_gene: TRBV7-3
CDR3aa: CASSVRHTSSYNEQFF
CDR3nt: TGTGCCAGCAGCGTTAGACACACGAGCTCCTACAATGAGCAGTTCTTC

j_gene: TRBJ1-5
abundance: .
d_gene: .
v_gene: TRBV7-9
CDR3aa: CASSGGNQPQHF
CDR3nt: TGTGCCAGCAGCGGGGGCAATCAGCCCCAGCATTTT

j_gene: TRBJ1-2
abundance: .
d_gene: TRBD1
v_gene: TRBV28
CDR3aa: CASRRQGPNYGYTF
CDR3nt: TGTGCCAGCAGGAGACAGGGCCCTAACTATGGCTACACCTTC

j_gene: TRBJ2-2
abundance: few
d_gene: .
v_gene: TRBV24-1
CDR3aa: CATSPGTGELFF
CDR3nt: TGTGCCACCTCGCCGGGGACCGGGGAGCTGTTTTTT

j_gene: TRBJ2-6
abundance: .
d_gene: .
v_gene: TRBV7-6
CDR3aa: CASSLAFGRHSGANVLTF
CDR3nt: TGTGCCAGCAGCTTAGCATTTGGACGGCACTCTGGGGCCAACGTCCTGACTTTC

j_gene: TRBJ1-3
abundance: .
d_gene: .
v_gene: TRBV11-2
CDR3aa: CASSLSGGNTIYF
CDR3nt: TGTGCCAGCAGCTTATCCGGTGGAAACACCATATATTTT

j_gene: TRBJ1-5
abundance: .
d_gene: .
v_gene: TRBV3-1/TRBV3-2
CDR3aa: CASSQDRDQPQHF
CDR3nt: TGTGCCAGCAGCCAAGATCGGGACCAGCCCCAGCATTTT

j_gene: TRBJ1-1
abundance: once
d_gene: TRBD1
v_gene: TRBV2
CDR3aa: CASRGQMNTEAFF
CDR3nt: TGTGCCAGCAGGGGACAGATGAACACTGAAGCTTTCTTT

j_gene: TRBJ1-6
abundance: .
d_gene: .
v_gene: TRBV6-1
CDR3aa: CASSEQVNSPLHF
CDR3nt: TGTGCCAGCAGTGAACAGGTTAATTCACCCCTCCACTTT

j_gene: TRBJ2-5
abundance: .
d_gene: .
v_gene: TRBV4-2
CDR3aa: CASSQGGRWETQYF
CDR3nt: TGTGCCAGCAGCCAAGGGGGTCGATGGGAGACCCAGTACTTC

j_gene: TRBJ1-5
abundance: .
d_gene: .
v_gene: TRBV6-5
CDR3aa: CASSPPGLSNQPQHF
CDR3nt: TGTGCCAGCAGTCCCCCGGGCTTAAGCAATCAGCCCCAGCATTTT

j_gene: TRBJ1-2
abundance: few
d_gene: .
v_gene: TRBV19
CDR3aa: CASSIGLSNYGYTF
CDR3nt: TGTGCCAGTAGTATCGGTTTGTCTAACTATGGCTACACCTTC

j_gene: TRBJ2-7
abundance: .
d_gene: .
v_gene: TRBV11-3
CDR3aa: CASSLDGREQYF
CDR3nt: TGTGCCAGCAGCTTAGACGGTCGCGAGCAGTACTTC

j_gene: TRBJ2-7
abundance: .
d_gene: .
v_gene: TRBV10-3
CDR3aa: CAISDGRVNEQYF
CDR3nt: TGTGCCATCAGTGACGGCAGGGTAAACGAGCAGTACTTC

j_gene: TRBJ2-1
abundance: .
d_gene: .
v_gene: TRBV5-1
CDR3aa: CASSFTAESYNEQFF
CDR3nt: TGCGCCAGCAGCTTCACAGCGGAATCCTACAATGAGCAGTTCTTC

j_gene: TRBJ1-2
abundance: .
d_gene: TRBD1
v_gene: TRBV6-5
CDR3aa: CASTYGQGYGYTF
CDR3nt: TGTGCCAGCACTTACGGACAGGGGTATGGCTACACCTTC

j_gene: TRBJ2-2
abundance: .
d_gene: .
v_gene: TRBV15
CDR3aa: CATSWDFTGELFF
CDR3nt: TGTGCCACCAGCTGGGACTTCACCGGGGAGCTGTTTTTT

j_gene: TRBJ1-2
abundance: once
d_gene: .
v_gene: TRBV5-5
CDR3aa: CASSLARDGYTF
CDR3nt: TGTGCCAGCAGCTTGGCCAGGGACGGCTACACCTTC

j_gene: TRBJ2-3
abundance: .
d_gene: .
v_gene: TRBV18
CDR3aa: CASSPSRGGDTQYF
CDR3nt: TGTGCCAGCTCACCGTCCAGGGGTGGAGATACGCAGTATTTT

j_gene: TRBJ2-2
abundance: once
d_gene: .
v_gene: TRBV7-3
CDR3aa: CASSLTRTANTGELFF
CDR3nt: TGTGCCAGCAGCTTAACGCGGACAGCTAACACCGGGGAGCTGTTTTTT